This T cell receptor (beta chain) stems from a study of blood T cells in healthy people across ages. Whole-study results and caveats: Relative to aged donors, long-lived donors carried more naive CD4+ cells and displayed higher diversity. Older age went with lower TCR beta diversity per million T cells, in a roughly linear way.

This clonotype was seen more than once but under ten times. What it binds is not known. Together with a sample-barcoded 5' primer, a J-beta primer mix was included in a second PCR lasting about 6 to 11 cycles. Unique molecular identifiers of 12 random nucleotides labeled each cDNA. One entry per CDR3 protein, called by TCRdb with MiXCR from the 5' RACE reads. The repertoire holds approximately 830,000 distinct CDR3 sequences, with 62% as singletons. Trimming at V came to 5 bases and at J to 4 bases, leaving 8 bases not matched to a gene. The CDR3 loop spans 15 amino acids. Sequences were obtained from blood. The chain joins TRBV12-3 or TRBV12-4 to TRBJ1-2; 9 bases map to TRBD1. This receptor was taken from a man under 40 in good health. The CDR3 loop reads CASSKNRGRGYGYTF. As DNA, the CDR3 is TGTGCCAGCAGTAAGAACAGGGGGCGCGGCTATGGCTACACCTTC.